This entry lists 29 T cell receptor beta chains sequenced from one sample in a study of blood T cell repertoires in COVID-19. Assay: immunoSEQ multiplex PCR; the TCRdb copy retains only in-frame clones and omits some. The sample has approximately 110,000 clones; about 80% are singletons. Sequencing was carried out using peripheral blood. The receptors shown here come from a woman aged 45 to 65 with acute or convalescent COVID-19.

CDR3 amino acids: CASSPKRGGTDTQYF. CDR3 nucleotide sequence: TGCGCCAGCAGCCCAAAGCGGGGGGGCACAGATACGCAGTATTTT. This chain connects TRBV5-1 to TRBJ2-3; 9 bases align to TRBD2. The ends lost 4 bases at V and 1 base at J; junction bases unmatched: 4. Germline CDR1 SGHRS, CDR2 YFSETQ. This CDR3 has 15 residues. The full variable domain, rest sourced from reference TRBV5-1 and TRBJ2-3, is KAGVTQTPRYLIKTRGQQVTLSCSPISGHRSVSWYQQTPGQGLQFLFEYFSETQRNKGNFPGRFSGRQFSNSRSEMNVSTLELGDSALYLCASSPKRGGTDTQYFGPGTRLTVL.

This clone was recorded a few times. V gene TRBV30 combines with J gene TRBJ1-5, with 8 bases matching TRBD1. The germline CDR1 and CDR2 sequences are GTSNPN and SVGIG (reference sequence). CDR3 length equals 15 residues. V lost 2 bases to trimming and J lost 10 bases; unmatched junction nucleotides: 13. CDR3 protein: CAWSPPDRENGPQHF. Here the CDR3 DNA reads TGTGCCTGGAGTCCCCCGGACAGGGAGAACGGCCCCCAGCATTTT.

The CDR3 region is CASSLPREGSGYTF. CDR3 DNA: TGTGCCAGCAGCTTGCCCAGGGAGGGCAGTGGCTACACCTTC. V and J are TRBV5-4 and TRBJ1-2; maybe TRBD1 (5 bases). Trimming removed 1 base at V and 7 bases at J, with 14 bases between. This CDR3 has 14 amino acids. Germline V gene sequence: CDR1 SGHNT, CDR2 YYREEE (reference sequence).

This chain links TRBV6-6 with TRBJ1-1; D perhaps matches TRBD1 (5 bases). V gave up 6 bases and J gave up 5 bases, with 13 bases separating them. There are 13 residues in the CDR3. Per germline, CDR1 MNHNY and CDR2 SVGAGI (reference sequence). CDR3 sequence: CASRRGLGTEAFF. Written as DNA, the CDR3 is TGTGCCAGCAGAAGGGGCTTGGGAACTGAAGCTTTCTTT.

This clone was recorded a few times. The V call is TRBV25-1, the J call TRBJ2-1; D perhaps matches TRBD2 (7 bases). The length of the CDR3 is 15 residues. V gave up 6 bases and J gave up 9 bases, with 21 bases separating them. CDR1 is MGHDK and CDR2 is SYGVNS in the germline V gene. The DNA for the CDR3 is TGTGCCAGCAGGGGAGGGAGGGGGGATTGGGGTGAGCAGTTCTTC. Translated: CASRGGRGDWGEQFF.

J is TRBJ1-6 and V is TRBV27; D remains unclear. Per the germline V gene, CDR1 is MNHEY and CDR2 is SMNVEV (reference sequence). CDR3 size: 17 residues. Deletions cut 3 bases from V and 1 base from J, with 13 bases between. The CDR3 sequence: CASSLRRERSYNSPLHF. Here the CDR3 DNA reads TGTGCCAGCAGTTTGAGACGGGAAAGGTCCTATAATTCACCCCTCCACTTT.

DNA of the CDR3: TGTGCCAGCAGTCGGCAGGGGCCCCCCTACGAGCAGTACTTC. Translated: CASSRQGPPYEQYF. The chain couples TRBV6-6 to TRBJ2-7; tentative D call: TRBD1 (6 bases). Germline V gene lookup returns CDR1 MNHNY and CDR2 SVGAGI (reference sequence). Between the trimmed V and J ends, which lost 5 bases and 2 bases, there was a span of 13 bases. The CDR3 is made up of 14 amino acids.

This chain links TRBV29-1 with TRBJ1-2, with 12 bases lining up with TRBD1. With 7 bases clipped from V and 4 bases from J, the junction kept 22 bases outside the gene matches. Germline CDR1 and CDR2: SQVTM and ANQGSEA. CDR3 length: 19 amino acids. The CDR3 here is CSARDRGRGFTGGAYGYTF. In DNA form, the CDR3 reads TGCAGCGCTCGGGACAGGGGGCGAGGTTTTACCGGTGGCGCCTATGGCTACACCTTC.

Here the CDR3 reads CASIQGQGNTEAFF. CDR3 nucleotide sequence: TGTGCCAGCATCCAGGGGCAGGGGAACACTGAAGCTTTCTTT. V usage is TRBV28 and J usage is TRBJ1-1; tentatively, D is TRBD1 (6 bases). This CDR3 has 14 residues. The V and J ends lost 7 bases and 1 base respectively, with 13 bases between them. Per germline, CDR1 MDHEN and CDR2 SYDVKM.

The chain uses TRBV6-5 and TRBJ1-2; 11 bases line up with TRBD1. The CDR3 consists of 14 residues. In germline, CDR1 is MNHEY, CDR2 SVGAGI. V lost 8 bases, J lost 3 bases, and 5 bases stayed unmatched. The CDR3 loop reads CASDRDRGYYGYTF. The DNA for the CDR3 is TGTGCCAGCGATCGGGACAGGGGGTACTATGGCTACACCTTC.

This chain connects TRBV7-2 to TRBJ2-1, with D maybe TRBD1 (6 bases). The germline V gene has CDR1 SGHTA and CDR2 FQGNSA. The CDR3 is 16 residues long. With 5 bases removed from V and 0 bases from J, the gap between germline ends came to 14 bases. CDR3 DNA: TGTGCCAGCAGCGTCCAGGGGTCCCTCTCCTACAATGAGCAGTTCTTC. Its protein product is CASSVQGSLSYNEQFF.

The rearrangement joins TRBV28 to TRBJ1-2, with a tentative D call TRBD1 (5 bases). CDR1 and CDR2 (germline): MDHEN, SYDVKM. Trimming took off 7 bases at V and 4 bases at J, with 19 bases between the two ends. This CDR3 contains 15 residues. The CDR3 DNA sequence: TGTGCCAGCACCCCTCTTCAGGGCGCGAGCTATGGCTACACCTTC. Translating gives CASTPLQGASYGYTF.

The rearrangement joins TRBV30 to TRBJ2-3; 8 bases are a match to TRBD2. CDR1 is GTSNPN, CDR2 SVGIG, per germline (reference sequence). V was clipped by 5 bases and J by 4 bases; unmatched bases: 11. The CDR3 is made up of 15 amino acids. This CDR3 is CAWSGGAAVSDTQYF. The CDR3 nucleotides are TGTGCCTGGTCCGGGGGGGCCGCGGTCTCAGATACGCAGTATTTT.

The rearrangement joins TRBV5-1 to TRBJ1-1; 9 bases match TRBD1. V dropped 4 bases and J dropped 6; count of bases not matched to a gene: 13. This CDR3 is 16 amino acids long. Germline V gives CDR1 SGHRS, CDR2 YFSETQ. The CDR3 sequence: CASSPELGTGRPEAFF. CDR3 in DNA: TGCGCCAGCAGCCCCGAGCTCGGGACAGGGAGGCCTGAAGCTTTCTTT.

The chain carries TRBV19 and TRBJ2-2; TRBD1 might be the D (6 bases). Germline CDR1 is LNHDA and CDR2 is SQIVND (reference sequence). The CDR3 length is 17 residues. Trimming left V 5 bases short and J 4 bases short, with 20 bases between. DNA of the CDR3: TGTGCCAGTAGTTTATGGGGCGCAGGGACAACCACCGGGGAGCTGTTTTTT. Protein sequence: CASSLWGAGTTTGELFF.

This clone was counted only a few times. This rearrangement joins TRBV5-1 to TRBJ1-6; D gene uncertain. Germline assignment: CDR1 SGHRS and CDR2 YFSETQ. With 3 bases removed from V and 4 bases from J, the gap between germline ends came to 11 bases. This CDR3 contains 15 residues. Here the CDR3 DNA reads TGCGCCAGCAGCTCCATTGGCCCTTATAATTCACCCCTCCACTTT. The encoded protein is CASSSIGPYNSPLHF.

The CDR3: CASSLGGDTKNIQYF. As DNA, the CDR3 is TGTGCCAGCAGCCTTGGGGGGGACACCAAAAACATTCAGTACTTC. The chain has TRBV3-1 (or the pseudogene TRBV3-2) and TRBJ2-4, with D perhaps TRBD2 (7 bases). Trimming took 4 bases from V and 2 from J, leaving 12 bases between them. The length of the CDR3 is 15 residues. Germline-derived CDR1 and CDR2 are LGHDT and YNNKEL (reference sequence).

This chain uses TRBV27 with TRBJ1-5; D uncertain. Germline loops: CDR1 MNHEY, CDR2 SMNVEV (reference sequence). With 7 bases removed from V and 2 bases from J, the gap between germline ends came to 12 bases. The CDR3 extends over 14 amino acids. The CDR3 spells CASKASEGNQPQHF. CDR3 in DNA: TGTGCCAGCAAAGCCTCAGAGGGCAATCAGCCCCAGCATTTT.

The V gene is TRBV6-5, the J gene TRBJ1-5; 9 nucleotides agree with TRBD1. CDR3 length: 14 residues. The germline V gene has CDR1 MNHEY and CDR2 SVGAGI. After removal of 6 bases from V and 4 bases from J, the junction contained 4 bases not matched to a gene. The CDR3 protein is CASSRQGENQPQHF. The DNA of the CDR3 is TGTGCCAGCAGCCGACAGGGGGAGAATCAGCCCCAGCATTTT.

The gene calls are TRBV15 and TRBJ1-1; maybe TRBD1 (6 bases). Per germline, CDR1 LNHNV and CDR2 YYDKDF (reference sequence). CDR3 length: 15 residues. Trimming removed 5 bases at V and 0 bases at J, with 13 bases between. CDR3 protein: CATSGGWTVNTEAFF. For the CDR3, the DNA is TGTGCCACCAGCGGAGGGTGGACAGTGAACACTGAAGCTTTCTTT.

The V gene is TRBV12-3 or TRBV12-4, the J gene TRBJ1-2; 8 bases fit TRBD1. Unmatched junction bases numbered 6, after V lost 6 bases and J lost 6 bases. This CDR3 comprises 13 residues. The CDR3 region has the DNA TGTGCCAGCAGCTCGGACAGGGTGGATGGCTACACCTTC. It specifies CASSSDRVDGYTF.

The CDR3 spells CASSYGADRPIGYTF. The CDR3 coding sequence is TGTGCCAGCAGTTACGGCGCGGACAGGCCTATCGGGTACACCTTC. The genes are TRBV6-5 and TRBJ1-2, with 7 positions matching TRBD1. The CDR3 extends over 15 amino acids. CDR1 and CDR2 (germline): MNHEY, SVGAGI. J was trimmed by 11 bases and V by 2 bases; bases with no gene match: 14.

The chain links TRBV28 to TRBJ1-2; the D is unclear. With 3 bases removed from V and 7 bases from J, the gap between germline ends came to 21 bases. This CDR3 has 16 residues. Per germline, CDR1 MDHEN and CDR2 SYDVKM. The CDR3 reads CASSFGGEAPSGGYTF. CDR3 DNA sequence: TGTGCCAGCAGTTTCGGTGGGGAGGCCCCCTCGGGTGGCTACACCTTC.

The chain uses TRBV18 and TRBJ1-2, with unresolved D. The CDR3 is 11 amino acids. V was trimmed by 2 bases and J by 6 bases, leaving 4 bases between them. Per the germline V gene, CDR1 is KGHSH and CDR2 is LQKENI. The CDR3 DNA reads as TGTGCCAGCTCACCATCGGATGGCTACACCTTC. It encodes CASSPSDGYTF. The full variable domain, rest sourced from reference TRBV18 and TRBJ1-2, is NAGVMQNPRHLVRRRGQEARLRCSPMKGHSHVYWYRQLPEEGLKFMVYLQKENIIDESGMPKERFSAEFPKEGPSILRIQQVVRGDSAAYFCASSPSDGYTFGSGTRLTVV.

The J gene is TRBJ2-7, the V gene TRBV30; tentative D call: TRBD2 (6 bases). Trimming took 3 bases from V and 7 from J, leaving 19 bases between them. Germline loops: CDR1 GTSNPN, CDR2 SVGIG (reference sequence). The CDR3 has 14 residues. The CDR3 loop is CAWRPRDSIGEQYF. For the CDR3, the DNA is TGTGCCTGGAGACCCCGGGACTCAATCGGGGAGCAGTACTTC.

The CDR3 DNA is TGCGCCAGCAGCTCGTTCGGGACAGGGGGGAATGAAAAACTGTTTTTT. Amino acids: CASSSFGTGGNEKLFF. V and J are TRBV5-1 and TRBJ1-4; 11 bases align to TRBD1. CDR3 length equals 16 residues. V lost 3 bases and J lost 5; bases outside the gene matches: 6. Germline V gives CDR1 SGHRS, CDR2 YFSETQ.

The chain is built from TRBV6-5 and TRBJ2-1; 7 bases agree with TRBD1. Germline V gene lookup returns CDR1 MNHEY and CDR2 SVGAGI. This CDR3 contains 14 residues. V lost 8 bases to trimming and J lost 2 bases; unmatched junction nucleotides: 6. CDR3 loop: CASQDRMTYNEQFF. For the CDR3, the DNA is TGTGCCAGCCAGGACAGGATGACCTACAATGAGCAGTTCTTC.

The CDR3 DNA sequence: TGTGCCAGCACCCAACGCAGCGGGAGTGGCTACACCTTC. It yields the protein CASTQRSGSGYTF. This chain uses TRBV9 with TRBJ1-2, with no clear D. V lost 6 bases, J lost 7 bases, and 16 bases lay in between. The germline V gene has CDR1 SGDLS and CDR2 YYNGEE. This CDR3 region has 13 residues. The full variable domain, in which reference TRBV9 and TRBJ1-2 provide the parts outside the CDR3, is DSGVTQTPKHLITATGQRVTLRCSPRSGDLSVYWYQQSLDQGLQFLIQYYNGEERAKGNILERFSAQQFPDLHSELNLSSLELGDSALYFCASTQRSGSGYTFGSGTRLTVV.

Only one count was recorded for this clone. This chain joins TRBV11-2 and TRBJ1-1; a weak D match, TRBD1 (6 bases). V was cut by 5 bases and J by 4 bases, with 11 bases left in between. Germline V gene lookup returns CDR1 SGHAT and CDR2 FQNNGV. The CDR3 has 13 amino acids. CDR3 sequence reads: CASSQSRGTEAFF. For the CDR3, the DNA is TGTGCCAGCAGCCAATCCAGGGGCACTGAAGCTTTCTTT.